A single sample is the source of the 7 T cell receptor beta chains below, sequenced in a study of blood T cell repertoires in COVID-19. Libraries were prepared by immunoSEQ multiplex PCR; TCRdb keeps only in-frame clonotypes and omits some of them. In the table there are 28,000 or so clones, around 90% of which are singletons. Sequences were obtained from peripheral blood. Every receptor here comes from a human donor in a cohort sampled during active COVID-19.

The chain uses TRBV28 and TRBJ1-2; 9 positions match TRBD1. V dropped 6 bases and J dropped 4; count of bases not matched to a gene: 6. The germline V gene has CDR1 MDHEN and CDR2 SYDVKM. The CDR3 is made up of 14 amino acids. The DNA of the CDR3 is TGTGCCAGCAGACCCGGGACAGGGCCCTATGGCTACACCTTC. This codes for CASRPGTGPYGYTF.

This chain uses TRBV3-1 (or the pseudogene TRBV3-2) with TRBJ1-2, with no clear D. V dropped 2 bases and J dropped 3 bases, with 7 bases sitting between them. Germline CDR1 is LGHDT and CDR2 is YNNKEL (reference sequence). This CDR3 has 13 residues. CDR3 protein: CASSQTRYYGYTF. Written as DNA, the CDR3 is TGTGCCAGCAGCCAAACTAGGTACTATGGCTACACCTTC.

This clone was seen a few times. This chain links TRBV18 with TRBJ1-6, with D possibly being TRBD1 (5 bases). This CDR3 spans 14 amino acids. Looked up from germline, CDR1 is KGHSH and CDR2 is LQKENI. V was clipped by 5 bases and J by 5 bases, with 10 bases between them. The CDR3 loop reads CASSSVQDNSPLHF. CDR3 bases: TGTGCCAGCTCATCCGTACAGGATAATTCACCCCTCCACTTT. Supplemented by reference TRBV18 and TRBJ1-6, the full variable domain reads NAGVMQNPRHLVRRRGQEARLRCSPMKGHSHVYWYRQLPEEGLKFMVYLQKENIIDESGMPKERFSAEFPKEGPSILRIQQVVRGDSAAYFCASSSVQDNSPLHFGNGTRLTVT.

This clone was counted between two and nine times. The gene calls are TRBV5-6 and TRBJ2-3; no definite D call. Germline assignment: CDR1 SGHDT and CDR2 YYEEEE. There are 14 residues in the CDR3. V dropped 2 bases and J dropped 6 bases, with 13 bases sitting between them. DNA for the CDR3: TGTGCCAGCAGCTTTGGCGGCGGCCGGGATACGCAGTATTTT. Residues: CASSFGGGRDTQYF.

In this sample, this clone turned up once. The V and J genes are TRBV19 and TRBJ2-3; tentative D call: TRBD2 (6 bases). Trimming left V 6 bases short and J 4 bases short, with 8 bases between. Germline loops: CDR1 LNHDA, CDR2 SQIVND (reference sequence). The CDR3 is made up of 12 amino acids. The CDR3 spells CASSPGADTQYF. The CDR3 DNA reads TGTGCCAGTAGCCCGGGGGCAGATACGCAGTATTTT.

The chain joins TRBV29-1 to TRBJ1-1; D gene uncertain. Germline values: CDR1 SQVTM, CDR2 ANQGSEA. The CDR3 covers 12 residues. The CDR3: CRVSATNTEAFF. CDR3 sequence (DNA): TGCAGAGTGAGTGCCACGAACACTGAAGCTTTCTTT.

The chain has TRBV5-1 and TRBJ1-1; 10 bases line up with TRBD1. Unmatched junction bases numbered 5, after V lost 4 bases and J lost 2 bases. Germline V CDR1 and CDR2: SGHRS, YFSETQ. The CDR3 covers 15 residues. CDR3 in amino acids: CASSPRTGGNTEAFF. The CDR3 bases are TGCGCCAGCAGCCCCAGGACAGGGGGAAACACTGAAGCTTTCTTT. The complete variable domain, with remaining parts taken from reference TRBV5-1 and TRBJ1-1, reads KAGVTQTPRYLIKTRGQQVTLSCSPISGHRSVSWYQQTPGQGLQFLFEYFSETQRNKGNFPGRFSGRQFSNSRSEMNVSTLELGDSALYLCASSPRTGGNTEAFFGQGTRLTVV.